This TCR beta chain was captured by sequencing in a study of cytomegalovirus exposure and HLA in healthy donors. Study outcomes and limitations: The finding came from a later analysis; first-cohort TCR clusters tended to co-occur in the 110 or so validation repertoires. The authors listed around 150 TCR beta chains as cytomegalovirus-associated.

Profiling relied on immunoSEQ multiplex PCR, and the TCRdb table lists in-frame clones only, not all of them. The top ten hold about 0.89% of the sample, which has about 170,000 clones, about 95% seen once. Germline CDR1 is SGHRS and CDR2 is YFSETQ. The CDR3 is 12 amino acids. This clone was counted a single time. Its antigen is as yet unknown. At one end, the junction sequence differs from germline, possibly due to a read error. Sequenced: PBMCs. The chain employs TRBV5-1 and TRBJ1-1, with unresolved D. The receptor was derived from a woman under 30 in good health and CMV-seronegative. The CDR3 coding sequence is TGCGCCAGCAGCTTGGGTGGACCGCCGAGGGACTTT. Translated: CASSLGGPPRDF.